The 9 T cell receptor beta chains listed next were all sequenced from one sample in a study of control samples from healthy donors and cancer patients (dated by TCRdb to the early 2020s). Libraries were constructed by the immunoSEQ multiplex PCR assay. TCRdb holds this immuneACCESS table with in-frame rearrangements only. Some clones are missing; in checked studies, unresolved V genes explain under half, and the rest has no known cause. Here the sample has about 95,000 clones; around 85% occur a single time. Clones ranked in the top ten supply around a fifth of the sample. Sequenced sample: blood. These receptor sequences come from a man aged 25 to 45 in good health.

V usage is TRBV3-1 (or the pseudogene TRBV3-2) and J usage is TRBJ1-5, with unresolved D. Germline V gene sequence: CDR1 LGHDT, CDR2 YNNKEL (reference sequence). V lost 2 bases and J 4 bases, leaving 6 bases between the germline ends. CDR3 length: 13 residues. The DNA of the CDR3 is TGTGCCAGCAGCCAAAGCAGGAATCAGCCCCAGCATTTT. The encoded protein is CASSQSRNQPQHF.

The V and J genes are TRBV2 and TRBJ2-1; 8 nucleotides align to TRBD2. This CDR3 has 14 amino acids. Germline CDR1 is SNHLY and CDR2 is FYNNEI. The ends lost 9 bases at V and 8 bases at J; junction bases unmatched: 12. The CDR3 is CASLFPGGLDEQFF. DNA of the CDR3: TGTGCCAGTCTCTTCCCGGGGGGGCTGGATGAGCAGTTCTTC.

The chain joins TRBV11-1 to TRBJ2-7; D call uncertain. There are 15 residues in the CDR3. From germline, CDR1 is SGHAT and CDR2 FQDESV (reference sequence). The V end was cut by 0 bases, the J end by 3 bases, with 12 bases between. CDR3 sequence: CASSLASRIGYEQYF. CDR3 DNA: TGTGCCAGCAGCTTAGCGAGCAGGATAGGCTACGAGCAGTACTTC.

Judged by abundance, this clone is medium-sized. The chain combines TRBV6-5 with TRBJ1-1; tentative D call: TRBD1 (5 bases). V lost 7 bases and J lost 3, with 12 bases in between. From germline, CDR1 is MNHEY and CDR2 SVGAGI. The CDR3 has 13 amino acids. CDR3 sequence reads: CASTRDSYTEAFF. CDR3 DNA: TGTGCCAGCACTAGGGACTCATACACTGAAGCTTTCTTT.

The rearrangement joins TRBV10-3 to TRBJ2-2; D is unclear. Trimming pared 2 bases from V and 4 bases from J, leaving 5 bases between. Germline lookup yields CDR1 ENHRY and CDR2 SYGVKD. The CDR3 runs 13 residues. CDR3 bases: TGTGCCATCAGTGAGGACCCCACCGGGGAGCTGTTTTTT. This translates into CAISEDPTGELFF.

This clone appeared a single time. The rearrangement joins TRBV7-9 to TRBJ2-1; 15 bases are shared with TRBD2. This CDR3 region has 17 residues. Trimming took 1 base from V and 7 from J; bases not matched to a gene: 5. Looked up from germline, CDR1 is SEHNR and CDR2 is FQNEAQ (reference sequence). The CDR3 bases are TGTGCCAGCAGCTTAGAGGGACTAGCGGGGGGCGGTAATGAGCAGTTCTTC. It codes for CASSLEGLAGGGNEQFF. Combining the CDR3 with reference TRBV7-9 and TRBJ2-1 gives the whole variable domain DTGVSQNPRHKITKRGQNVTFRCDPISEHNRLYWYRQTLGQGPEFLTYFQNEAQLEKSRLLSDRFSAERPKGSFSTLEIQRTEQGDSAMYLCASSLEGLAGGGNEQFFGPGTRLTVL.

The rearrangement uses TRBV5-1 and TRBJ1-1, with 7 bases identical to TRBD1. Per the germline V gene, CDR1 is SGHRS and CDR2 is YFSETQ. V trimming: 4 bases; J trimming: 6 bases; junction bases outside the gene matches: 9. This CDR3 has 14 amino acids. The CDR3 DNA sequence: TGCGCCAGCAGCCAGGGGGTAGGGTTGGCTGAAGCTTTCTTT. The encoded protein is CASSQGVGLAEAFF.

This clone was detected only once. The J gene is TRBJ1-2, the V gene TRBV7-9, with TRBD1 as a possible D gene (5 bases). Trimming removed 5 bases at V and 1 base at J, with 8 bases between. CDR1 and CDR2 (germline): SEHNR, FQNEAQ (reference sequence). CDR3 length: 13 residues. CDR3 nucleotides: TGTGCCAGCAGCCCGGGGCTTAACTATGGCTACACCTTC. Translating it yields CASSPGLNYGYTF.

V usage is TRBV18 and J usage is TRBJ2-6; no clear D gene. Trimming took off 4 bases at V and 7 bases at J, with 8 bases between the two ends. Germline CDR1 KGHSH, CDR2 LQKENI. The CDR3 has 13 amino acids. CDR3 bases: TGTGCCAGCTCACGCGGCAGAGCCAACGTCCTGACTTTC. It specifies CASSRGRANVLTF.